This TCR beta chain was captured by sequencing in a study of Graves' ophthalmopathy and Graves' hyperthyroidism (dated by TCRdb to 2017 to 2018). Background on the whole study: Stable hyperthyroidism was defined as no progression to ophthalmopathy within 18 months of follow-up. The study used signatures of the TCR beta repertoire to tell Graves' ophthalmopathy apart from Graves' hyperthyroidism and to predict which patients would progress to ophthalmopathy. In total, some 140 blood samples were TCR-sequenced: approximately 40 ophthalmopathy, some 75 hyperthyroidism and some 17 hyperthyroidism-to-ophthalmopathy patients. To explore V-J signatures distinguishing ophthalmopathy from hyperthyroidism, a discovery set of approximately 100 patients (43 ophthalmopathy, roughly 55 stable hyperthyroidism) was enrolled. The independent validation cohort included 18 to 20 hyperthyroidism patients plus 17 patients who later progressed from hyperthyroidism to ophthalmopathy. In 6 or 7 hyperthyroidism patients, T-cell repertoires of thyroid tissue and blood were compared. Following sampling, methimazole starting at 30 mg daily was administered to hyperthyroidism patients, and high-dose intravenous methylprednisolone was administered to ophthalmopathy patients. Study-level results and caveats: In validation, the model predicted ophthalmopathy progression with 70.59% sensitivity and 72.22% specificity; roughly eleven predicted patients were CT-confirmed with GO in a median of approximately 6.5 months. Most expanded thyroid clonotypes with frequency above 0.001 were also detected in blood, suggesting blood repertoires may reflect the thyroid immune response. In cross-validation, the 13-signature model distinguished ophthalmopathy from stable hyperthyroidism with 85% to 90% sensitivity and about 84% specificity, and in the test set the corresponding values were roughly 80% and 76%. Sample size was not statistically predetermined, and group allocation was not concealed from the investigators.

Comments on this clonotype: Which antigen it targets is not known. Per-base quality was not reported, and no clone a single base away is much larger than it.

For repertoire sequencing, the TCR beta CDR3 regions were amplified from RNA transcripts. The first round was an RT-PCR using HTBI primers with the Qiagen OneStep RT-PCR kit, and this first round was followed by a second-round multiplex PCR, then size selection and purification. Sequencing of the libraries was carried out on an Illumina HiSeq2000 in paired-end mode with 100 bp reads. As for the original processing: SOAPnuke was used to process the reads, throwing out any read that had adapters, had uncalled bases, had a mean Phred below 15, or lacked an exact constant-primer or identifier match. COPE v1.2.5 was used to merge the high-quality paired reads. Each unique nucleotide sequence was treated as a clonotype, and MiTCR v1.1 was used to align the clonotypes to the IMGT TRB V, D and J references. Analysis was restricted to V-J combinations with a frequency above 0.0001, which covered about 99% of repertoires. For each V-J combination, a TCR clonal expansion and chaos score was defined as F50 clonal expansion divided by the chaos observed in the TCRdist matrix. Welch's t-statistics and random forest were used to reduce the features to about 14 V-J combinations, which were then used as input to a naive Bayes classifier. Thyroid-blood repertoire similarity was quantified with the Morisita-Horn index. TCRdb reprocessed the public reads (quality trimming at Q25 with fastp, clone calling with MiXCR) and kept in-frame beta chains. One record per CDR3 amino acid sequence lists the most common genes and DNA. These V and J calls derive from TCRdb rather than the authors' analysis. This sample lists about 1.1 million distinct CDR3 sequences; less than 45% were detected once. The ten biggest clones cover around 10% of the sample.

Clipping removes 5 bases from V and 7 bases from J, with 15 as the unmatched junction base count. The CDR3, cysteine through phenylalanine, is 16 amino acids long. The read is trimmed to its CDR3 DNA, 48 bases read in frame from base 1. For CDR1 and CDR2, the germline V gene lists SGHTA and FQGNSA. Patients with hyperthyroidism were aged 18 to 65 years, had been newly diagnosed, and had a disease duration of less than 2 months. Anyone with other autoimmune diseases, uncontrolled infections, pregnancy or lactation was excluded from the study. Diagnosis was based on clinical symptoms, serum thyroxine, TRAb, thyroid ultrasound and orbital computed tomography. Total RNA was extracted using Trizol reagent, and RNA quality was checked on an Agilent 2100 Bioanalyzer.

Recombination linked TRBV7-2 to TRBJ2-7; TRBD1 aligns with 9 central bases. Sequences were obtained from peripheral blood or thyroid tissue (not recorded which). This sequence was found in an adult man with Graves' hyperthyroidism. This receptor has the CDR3 CASSRIQGQGFREQYF. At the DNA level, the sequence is TGTGCCAGCAGCCGAATTCAGGGACAGGGCTTTCGAGAGCAGTACTTC.